This T cell receptor (beta chain) was observed in a study of T-cell memory formation after mild COVID-19. Across the study: Clusters of TCRs were largely donor specific.

About this clonotype itself: Its matching antigen is unknown. One end of the junction does not line up with germline, which may come from a read error.

Study results and caveats: The study found balanced CD4/CD8 in clones contracting day 15 to 85 and a CD4+ lean in later expanders. Memory cells collected pre-infection included some clones that later responded, suggesting cross-reactive memory joined.

The length of the CDR3 is 14 residues. 5'RACE with constant-segment primers yielded barcoded, UMI-tagged TCR alpha and TCR beta cDNA libraries. TCRdb reprocessed the 5' RACE reads via MiXCR and lists one record per CDR3 protein. The data show 170,000 or so distinct CDR3 sequences, around a third seen once. The chain couples TRBV12-3 or TRBV12-4 to TRBJ2-1, with 11 nucleotides matching TRBD2. Sequenced input: PBMCs or a T cell subset sorted from them (not recorded which). The origin of this receptor is an adult woman who had mild COVID-19 (a few samples of this study predate the infection). Cell type and time point are not known. The CDR3, as DNA: TGTGCCAGCAGTTATAGCGGGGGGGTCAATGAGCAGTTATTC. It specifies CASSYSGGVNEQLF.